This TCR beta chain emerged from a study of blood T cells in healthy people across ages. Ten or more counts support this clonotype. Donors each provided roughly 9.6 milliliters of peripheral blood. Germline V gene lookup returns CDR1 KGHSH and CDR2 LQKENI. V lost 3 bases and J lost 6, with 6 bases in between. The CDR3 is 11 residues long. Combining a sample-barcoded 5' primer with a J-beta primer mix, a second PCR ran for roughly 7 to 12 cycles. A single record per CDR3 protein comes from TCRdb applying MiXCR to the 5' RACE reads. The sample includes over a million distinct CDR3 sequences, under 30% of them seen just once. The same specimen was also included in a second study, on T cells of mothers and their children. That report adds: Related mother-child pairs shared slightly more overlap than unrelated pairs, but the difference was non-significant.

The sample was blood. The chain couples TRBV18 to TRBJ2-7; maybe TRBD2 (6 bases). The sequence came from a girl aged 2 to 9 in good health. The CDR3 protein is CASSPSGEQYF. The CDR3 DNA follows: TGTGCCAGCTCACCTAGCGGCGAGCAGTACTTC. Supplemented by reference TRBV18 and TRBJ2-7, the full variable domain reads NAGVMQNPRHLVRRRGQEARLRCSPMKGHSHVYWYRQLPEEGLKFMVYLQKENIIDESGMPKERFSAEFPKEGPSILRIQQVVRGDSAAYFCASSPSGEQYFGPGTRLTVT.